These T cell receptor beta chains were read from a single sample in a study of blood T cells in healthy people across ages. TCRdb analysed the 5' RACE reads with MiXCR anew, one entry per CDR3 protein. This table holds about 1 million distinct CDR3 sequences, 25% found once. The sample was also linked to a second study, of T cells of mothers and their children.

The sequencing input was blood. The source is a girl aged 2-10 years in good health. The CDR3 runs from the conserved cysteine through the conserved F or W. The D gene is left open where the match is weak. Size tells how often a clone was seen (once, few, many) or the class of an expanded clone, and some rows leave it out.

clone_size	j_call	v_call	cdr3_length	d_call	cdr3_nt	cdr3_aa
few	TRBJ2-1	TRBV6-4	14	-	TGTGCCAGCAGTTTCTACGGCGAAGGAGGTGAGCAGTTCTTC	CASSFYGEGGEQFF
-	TRBJ2-7	TRBV28	14	TRBD1	TGTGCCAGCTGGGACAGGGGGGATCCCTACGAGCAGTACTTC	CASWDRGDPYEQYF
-	TRBJ2-1	TRBV11-2	14	-	TGTGCCAGCAGCTCGAGGAGGCCCGGGGATGAGCAGTTCTTC	CASSSRRPGDEQFF
few	TRBJ2-3	TRBV28	15	-	TGTGCCAGCAGACTGACCGCGGCTAGCACAGATACGCAGTATTTT	CASRLTAASTDTQYF
-	TRBJ2-5	TRBV28	16	-	TGTGCCAGCGATAGACGCCAGTATGGCCTCCAAGAGACCCAGTACTTC	CASDRRQYGLQETQYF
few	TRBJ1-1	TRBV19	13	-	TGTGCCAGTAGTGGGGTTTTGAACACTGAAGCTTTCTTT	CASSGVLNTEAFF
-	TRBJ1-1	TRBV15	15	-	TGTGCCACCAGCAGAGAGATAGGGGGACGGACTGAAGCTTTCTTT	CATSREIGGRTEAFF
few	TRBJ2-1	TRBV7-7	14	-	TGTGCTAGCAGCCCTGGACTGGGGTACGGTGAGCAGTTCTTC	CASSPGLGYGEQFF
-	TRBJ1-1	TRBV7-8	12	-	TGTGCCAGCAGTTTCGACAGGACTGAAGCTTTCTTT	CASSFDRTEAFF
few	TRBJ2-1	TRBV20-1	14	-	TGCAGTGCTAGGGACGGTAGCTCCTACAATGAGCAGTTCTTC	CSARDGSSYNEQFF
few	TRBJ1-2	TRBV20-1	13	-	TGCAGTGTCCCAGGTGAAGCTAACTATGGCTACACCTTC	CSVPGEANYGYTF
-	TRBJ2-1	TRBV12-3/TRBV12-4	16	TRBD1	TGTGCCAGCAGGCAAAAGGGGGCGCTGAATGGTAATGAGCAGTTCTTC	CASRQKGALNGNEQFF
few	TRBJ2-7	TRBV5-1	15	TRBD1	TGCGCCAGCAGCCCAACCGGGACAGGGGTTCGTCCGCAGTACTTC	CASSPTGTGVRPQYF
-	TRBJ1-1	TRBV4-3	14	-	TGCGCCAGCAGCCAAAAGGTGGGGAACACTGAAGCTTTCTTT	CASSQKVGNTEAFF
few	TRBJ2-2	TRBV12-3/TRBV12-4	18	TRBD2	TGTGCCAGCAGTTTCGTTATAGCGGGGGGCCGGAACACCGGGGAGCTGTTTTTT	CASSFVIAGGRNTGELFF
-	TRBJ2-5	TRBV5-1	13	-	TGCGCCAGCAGCAATAAGGGGGAAGAGACCCAGTACTTC	CASSNKGEETQYF
-	TRBJ2-1	TRBV5-1	15	-	TGCGCCAGCAGCCCCTTACTAGACTCCTACAATGAGCAGTTCTTC	CASSPLLDSYNEQFF
-	TRBJ1-1	TRBV6-6	15	-	TGTGCCAGCAACTCCCCGTCAGGGTTGAACACTGAAGCTTTCTTT	CASNSPSGLNTEAFF
few	TRBJ2-7	TRBV7-2	16	TRBD1	TGTGCCAGCAGCCTTCTAAGGCCAGGACAGGCCAACGAGCAGTACTTC	CASSLLRPGQANEQYF
-	TRBJ2-5	TRBV6-4	14	-	TGTGCCAGCAGTGCCTCGGGACTCAAAGAGACCCAGTACTTC	CASSASGLKETQYF
few	TRBJ1-4	TRBV20-1	15	-	TGCAGTGCTAGTGAGGGGAGGATCACTAATGAAAAACTGTTTTTT	CSASEGRITNEKLFF
few	TRBJ2-1	TRBV6-2/TRBV6-3	14	-	TGTGCCAGCAGACCGATACAGGGAGGCAATGAGCAGTTCTTC	CASRPIQGGNEQFF
few	TRBJ2-3	TRBV6-6	13	-	TGTGCCAGCCGGGACGCCCTAAGTCAGACGCAGTATTTT	CASRDALSQTQYF
-	TRBJ2-7	TRBV12-3/TRBV12-4	14	TRBD1	TGTGCCAGCAGCTCCGGGGACAGGTACTACGAGCAGTACTTC	CASSSGDRYYEQYF
few	TRBJ1-1	TRBV12-3/TRBV12-4	13	-	TGTGCCAGCACCCCTACACCCGGGACAGAAGCTTTCTTT	CASTPTPGTEAFF
many	TRBJ1-1	TRBV7-6	13	-	TGTGCCAGCAGCTTTTACGGGGATACTGAAGCTTTCTTT	CASSFYGDTEAFF
-	TRBJ2-1	TRBV28	14	-	TGTGCCAGCAGACATACCGAAGGAAATACATGGCAGTTCTTC	CASRHTEGNTWQFF
-	TRBJ2-7	TRBV5-8	17	TRBD2	TGTGCCAGCAGCTTGGAGGGAGCGGGAGGTCTCTCCTACGAGCAGTACTTC	CASSLEGAGGLSYEQYF
-	TRBJ2-2	TRBV29-1	12	-	TGCAGCGCCCCTCGGAGCACCGGGGAGCTGTTTTTT	CSAPRSTGELFF
-	TRBJ1-4	TRBV7-9	12	-	TGTGCCAGCAGCTCTCAAAATGAAAAACTGTTTTTT	CASSSQNEKLFF
many	TRBJ2-7	TRBV12-3/TRBV12-4	14	TRBD1	TGTGCCAGCAGTTTAGGGACAGGGGGCAACGAGCAGTACTTC	CASSLGTGGNEQYF
-	TRBJ2-1	TRBV7-3	15	TRBD1	TGTGCCAGCAGCTCCGGACAGGGGAGTATCGATGAGCAGTTCTTC	CASSSGQGSIDEQFF
-	TRBJ2-5	TRBV19	15	TRBD1	TGTGCCAGTAGTAGTTGGGACAGTGTCCAAGAGACCCAGTACTTC	CASSSWDSVQETQYF
few	TRBJ2-7	TRBV9	13	-	TGTGCCAGCAGCGTAGTGGGGGGAGACGAGCAGTACTTC	CASSVVGGDEQYF
-	TRBJ1-6	TRBV7-8	12	-	TGTGCCAGCAGCGCCCCGGAGGCACCCCTCCACTTT	CASSAPEAPLHF
once	TRBJ1-2	TRBV9	14	TRBD1	TGTGCCAGCAGCGATAGCGGGACAGACTATGGCTACACCTTC	CASSDSGTDYGYTF
-	TRBJ2-5	TRBV15	15	-	TGTGCCACCAGCAGAGACCCAGTCCCCTCGGAGACCCAGTACTTC	CATSRDPVPSETQYF
-	TRBJ2-5	TRBV28	13	-	TGTGCCAGCAGTTCCCGACAGCAAGAGACCCAGTACTTC	CASSSRQQETQYF
-	TRBJ2-1	TRBV29-1	14	TRBD2	TGCAGCGCTAGATCTAGCGGGTCCAACAATGAGCAGTTCTTC	CSARSSGSNNEQFF
few	TRBJ1-2	TRBV6-5	12	-	TGTGCCAGCAGTCCCCAGGACTATGGCTACACCTTC	CASSPQDYGYTF
few	TRBJ1-2	TRBV29-1	14	TRBD1	TGCAGCGTCGAAGTCAGGGGGCACAACTATGGCTACACCTTC	CSVEVRGHNYGYTF
-	TRBJ2-7	TRBV20-1	12	-	TGCAGTGCTAGAGATGGACAGTCCGAGCAGTACTTC	CSARDGQSEQYF
few	TRBJ1-1	TRBV9	14	-	TGTGCCAGCAGCGGACTGAAGGGGGACACTGAAGCTTTCTTT	CASSGLKGDTEAFF
-	TRBJ2-3	TRBV24-1	16	-	TGTGCCACCAGTGATCCCCCGGGGACCATCACAGATACGCAGTATTTT	CATSDPPGTITDTQYF
-	TRBJ1-2	TRBV27	14	-	TGTGCCAGCAGTTTACGGGCGGCCAGGGATGGCTACACCTTC	CASSLRAARDGYTF
-	TRBJ2-3	TRBV9	15	-	TGTGCCAGCAGCGTATTTGTAGGGAATGAAGATACGCAGTATTTT	CASSVFVGNEDTQYF
once	TRBJ1-6	TRBV12-3/TRBV12-4	14	TRBD1	TGTGCCAGCAGTGGAACAGCAGGGGGCTCACCCCTCCACTTT	CASSGTAGGSPLHF
few	TRBJ2-1	TRBV2	15	TRBD2	TGTGCCAGCAGTACCGGGACTAGCTATTACAATGAGCAGTTCTTC	CASSTGTSYYNEQFF
-	TRBJ2-1	TRBV20-1	12	-	TGCAGTGCAAAGGACTGGAACAATGAGCAGTTCTTC	CSAKDWNNEQFF
-	TRBJ1-1	TRBV7-2	15	-	TGTGCCAGCAGCTCCAATCCGGGGGCGAACACTGAAGCTTTCTTT	CASSSNPGANTEAFF